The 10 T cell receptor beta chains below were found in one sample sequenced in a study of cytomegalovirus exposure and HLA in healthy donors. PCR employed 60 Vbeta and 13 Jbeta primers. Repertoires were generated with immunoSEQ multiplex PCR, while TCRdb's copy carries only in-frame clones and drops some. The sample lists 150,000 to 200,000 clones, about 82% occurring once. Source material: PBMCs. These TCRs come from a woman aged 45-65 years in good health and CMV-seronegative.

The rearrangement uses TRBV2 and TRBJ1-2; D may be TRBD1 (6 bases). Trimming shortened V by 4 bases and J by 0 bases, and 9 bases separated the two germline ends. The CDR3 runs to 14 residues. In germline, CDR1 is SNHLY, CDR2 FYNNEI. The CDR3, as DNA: TGTGCCAGCAGTGTGACAGGAGCTAACTATGGCTACACCTTC. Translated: CASSVTGANYGYTF.

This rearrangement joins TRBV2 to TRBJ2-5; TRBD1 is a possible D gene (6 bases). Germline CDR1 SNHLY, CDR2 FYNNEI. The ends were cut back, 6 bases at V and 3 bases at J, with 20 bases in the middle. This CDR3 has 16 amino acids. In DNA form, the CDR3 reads TGTGCCAGCAGCCCACTGGGGGCGTGGGAAGAAGAGACCCAGTACTTC. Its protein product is CASSPLGAWEEETQYF.

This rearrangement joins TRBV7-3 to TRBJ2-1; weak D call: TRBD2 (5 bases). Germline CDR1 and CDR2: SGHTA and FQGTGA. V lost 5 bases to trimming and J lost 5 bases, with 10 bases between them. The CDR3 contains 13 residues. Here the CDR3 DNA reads TGTGCCAGCAGCAGCGGACGCAACAATGAGCAGTTCTTC. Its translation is CASSSGRNNEQFF.

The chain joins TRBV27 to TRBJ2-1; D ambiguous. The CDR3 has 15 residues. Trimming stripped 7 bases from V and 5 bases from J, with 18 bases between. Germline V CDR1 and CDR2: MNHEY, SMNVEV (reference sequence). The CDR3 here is CASNELTTTNNEQFF. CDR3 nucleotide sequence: TGTGCCAGCAATGAATTGACAACAACAAACAATGAGCAGTTCTTC.

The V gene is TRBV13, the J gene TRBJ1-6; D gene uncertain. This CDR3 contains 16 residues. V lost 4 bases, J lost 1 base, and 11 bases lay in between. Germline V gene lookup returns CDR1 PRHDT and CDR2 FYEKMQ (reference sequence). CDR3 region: CASSSTRSSYNSPLHF. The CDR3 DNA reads TGTGCCAGCAGCTCGACGAGGAGTTCCTATAATTCACCCCTCCACTTT.

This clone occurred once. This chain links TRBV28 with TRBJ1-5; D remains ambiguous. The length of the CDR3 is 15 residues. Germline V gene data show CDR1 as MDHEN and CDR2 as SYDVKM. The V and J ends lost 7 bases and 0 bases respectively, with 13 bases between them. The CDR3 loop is CASTPASDSNQPQHF. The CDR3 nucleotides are TGTGCCAGCACCCCGGCAAGCGATAGCAATCAGCCCCAGCATTTT. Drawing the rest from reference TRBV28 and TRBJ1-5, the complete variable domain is DVKVTQSSRYLVKRTGEKVFLECVQDMDHENMFWYRQDPGLGLRLIYFSYDVKMKEKGDIPEGYSVSREKKERFSLILESASTNQTSMYLCASTPASDSNQPQHFGDGTRLSIL.

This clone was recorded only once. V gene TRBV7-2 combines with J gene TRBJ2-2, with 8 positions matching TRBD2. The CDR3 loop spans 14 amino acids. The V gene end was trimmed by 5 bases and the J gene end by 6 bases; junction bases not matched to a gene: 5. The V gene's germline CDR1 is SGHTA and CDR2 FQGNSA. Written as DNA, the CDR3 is TGTGCCAGCAGCACCGGGACTAGATCCGGGGAGCTGTTTTTT. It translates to CASSTGTRSGELFF.

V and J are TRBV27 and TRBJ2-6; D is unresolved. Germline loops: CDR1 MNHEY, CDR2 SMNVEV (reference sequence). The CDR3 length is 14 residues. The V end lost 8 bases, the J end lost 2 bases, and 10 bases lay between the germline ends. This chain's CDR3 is CASRTFTGANVLTF. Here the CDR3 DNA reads TGTGCCAGCCGTACTTTCACTGGGGCCAACGTCCTGACTTTC.

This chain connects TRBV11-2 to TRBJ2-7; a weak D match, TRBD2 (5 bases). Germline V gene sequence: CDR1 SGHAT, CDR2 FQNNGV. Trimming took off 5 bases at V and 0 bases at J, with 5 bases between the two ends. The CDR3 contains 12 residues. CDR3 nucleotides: TGTGCCAGCAGCCGGGACTCCTACGAGCAGTACTTC. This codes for CASSRDSYEQYF.

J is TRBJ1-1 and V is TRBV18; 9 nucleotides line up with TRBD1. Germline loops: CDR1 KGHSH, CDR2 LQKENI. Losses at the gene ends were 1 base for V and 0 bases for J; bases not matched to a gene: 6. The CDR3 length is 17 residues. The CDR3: CASSPLGTGRVNTEAFF. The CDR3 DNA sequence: TGTGCCAGCTCACCACTCGGGACAGGGAGGGTGAACACTGAAGCTTTCTTT.